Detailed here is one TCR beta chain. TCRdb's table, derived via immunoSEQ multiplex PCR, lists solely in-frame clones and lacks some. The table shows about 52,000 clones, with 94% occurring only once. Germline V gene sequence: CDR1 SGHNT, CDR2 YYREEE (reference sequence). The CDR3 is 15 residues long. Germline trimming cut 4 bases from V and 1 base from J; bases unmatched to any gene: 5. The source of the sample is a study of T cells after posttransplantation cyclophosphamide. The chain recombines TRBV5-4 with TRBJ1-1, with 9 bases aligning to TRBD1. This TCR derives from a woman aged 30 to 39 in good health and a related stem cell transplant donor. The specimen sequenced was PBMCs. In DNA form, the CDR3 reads TGTGCCAGCAGCGGTGACAGGGGGGCGAACACTGAAGCTTTCTTT. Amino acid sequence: CASSGDRGANTEAFF.